This T cell receptor (beta chain) was sequenced during a study of OX40 agonist ivuxolimab in advanced cancers. Study-wide context: Every 2 weeks, patients received ivuxolimab intravenously, dosed at 0.01 to 10 mg/kg. The diagnoses of dose-escalation patients were hepatocellular carcinoma, melanoma, renal cell or head and neck cancer. Among those enrolled, mean age was about 63 years (range 23 to 79) and over 70% were male.

Germline CDR1 and CDR2: SGHNT and YENEEA. The CDR3 consists of 15 residues. J was trimmed by 5 bases and V by 5 bases; bases with no gene match: 9. Study-level findings and limits: By week 6 at 0.1 to 3.0 mg/kg, blood CD4+ and CD8+ T cells had expanded clonally.

The protocol was immunoSEQ multiplex PCR, while the TCRdb copy is restricted to in-frame clones and leaves out a portion. The sample yields tens of thousands of clones, 85% seen once. On this clone itself: Its antigen remains unknown.

The sample here was CD4+ or CD8+ T cells sorted from blood, taken in a trial of the OX40 agonist ivuxolimab. The J gene is TRBJ1-1, the V gene TRBV11-3, with 9 bases lining up with TRBD1. The origin of this receptor is an adult with an advanced solid tumor such as melanoma, head and neck, liver or kidney cancer. The chain's CDR3 is CASSGRQGDWTEAFF. CDR3 coding DNA: TGTGCCAGCAGCGGGAGACAGGGGGATTGGACTGAAGCTTTCTTT.